Listed below are T cell receptor beta chains from one sample, sequenced in a study of T cell changes during pregnancy in multiple sclerosis. Generated by immunoSEQ multiplex PCR, the TCRdb table keeps only in-frame clones and is missing some. The data hold 51,000 or so clones, with just over 90% observed a single time. Source: peripheral blood, taken in the second trimester of pregnancy. These receptors were taken from a female donor with multiple sclerosis, enrolled in a pregnancy study. Each CDR3 is given with its conserved first and last residue. The D gene is left open where the match is weak. A clone size is listed for some rows: how often the clone was seen (once, few, many), or a class if it is expanded.

v_gene,abundance,d_gene,j_gene,CDR3nt,CDR3aa
TRBV4-3,few,.,TRBJ2-3,TGCGCCAGCAGCCAAGGGAAAGGTAGCGGCACAGATACGCAGTATTTT,CASSQGKGSGTDTQYF
TRBV4-3,.,.,TRBJ1-2,TGCGCCAGCAGCCGCACAGGGTTGTATGACGGCTACACCTTC,CASSRTGLYDGYTF
TRBV7-2,.,.,TRBJ2-7,TGTGCCAGCAGCTTAGAGCCAGGAGGCCCCAACGAGCAGTACTTC,CASSLEPGGPNEQYF
TRBV7-3,.,TRBD2,TRBJ2-3,TGTGCCAGCAGCCAACTAGCGGGAGGGGCAGATACGCAGTATTTT,CASSQLAGGADTQYF
TRBV5-1,.,.,TRBJ2-7,TGCGCCAGCAGCACCTCGGACGGGGAAAGCTCCTACGAGCAGTACTTC,CASSTSDGESSYEQYF
TRBV4-2,.,TRBD1,TRBJ1-2,TGTGCCAGCAGCCAAGGGACAGGGGAAAAAATGTCATCTGGCTACACCTTC,CASSQGTGEKMSSGYTF
TRBV11-2,.,.,TRBJ2-7,TGTGCCAGCACCTACCTCCGAAGCTCCTACGAGCAGTACTTC,CASTYLRSSYEQYF
TRBV29-1,.,.,TRBJ1-2,TGCAGCGTTGAAGAAGTAAAACGGAGCTATGGCTACACCTTC,CSVEEVKRSYGYTF
TRBV19,.,.,TRBJ1-1,TGTGCCAGTAGTCCGATTTCTACAGGGAACACTGAAGCTTTCTTT,CASSPISTGNTEAFF
TRBV5-1,.,.,TRBJ2-1,TGCGCCAGCAGCTTCGCCCCAACAAGGAGCTCCTACAATGAGCAGTTCTTC,CASSFAPTRSSYNEQFF
TRBV9,.,.,TRBJ2-5,TGTGCCAGCAGCGTAGATGGGCGAAGGACCCAGTACTTC,CASSVDGRRTQYF
TRBV28,.,.,TRBJ2-7,TGTGCCAGCGGCCCAGTTCAGGGTGAGCAGTACTTC,CASGPVQGEQYF
TRBV11-3,few,TRBD2,TRBJ2-1,TGTGCCAGCAGCTTAGCATTGGTGGGGGGGACTCAGTTCTTC,CASSLALVGGTQFF
TRBV27,.,TRBD1,TRBJ2-7,TGTGCCAGCAGTTACCGGGACAGCTACGAGCAGTACTTC,CASSYRDSYEQYF
TRBV29-1,.,TRBD1,TRBJ2-7,TGCAGCGTCCGAAGACAGGGGCCCGACGAGCAGTACTTC,CSVRRQGPDEQYF
TRBV5-1,.,TRBD2,TRBJ2-3,TGCGCCAGCAGCTTGGGGCTAGCGGCTAGCACAGATACGCAGTATTTT,CASSLGLAASTDTQYF
TRBV19,.,.,TRBJ2-3,TGTGCCAGTAGTATAGCTAGGATGACAGATACGCAGTATTTT,CASSIARMTDTQYF
TRBV14,.,TRBD2,TRBJ2-7,TGTGCCAGCAGCCTGACTAGCGGGAGGGGTTACGAGCAGTACTTC,CASSLTSGRGYEQYF
TRBV2,.,.,TRBJ2-7,TGTGCCAGCAGTGTCGGGACTCTCGAGCAGTACTTC,CASSVGTLEQYF
TRBV19,.,TRBD1,TRBJ2-3,TGTGCCAGTAGTGTTGGACAGGGCCTCACAGATACGCAGTATTTT,CASSVGQGLTDTQYF
TRBV4-3,.,TRBD1,TRBJ2-3,TGCGCCAGCAGCCAAGATCTTGGACAGGGATCGGATACGCAGTATTTT,CASSQDLGQGSDTQYF
TRBV7-2,once,.,TRBJ2-5,TGTGCCAGCAGCCTCGGACAGTACCAAGAGACCCAGTACTTC,CASSLGQYQETQYF
TRBV12-2,.,.,TRBJ1-5,TGTGCAAGTCGCTTAGGGGGGCGGTATAGCAATCAGCCCCAGCATTTT,CASRLGGRYSNQPQHF
TRBV6-5,once,.,TRBJ2-2,TGTGCCAGCATCGCGCCGGAGACCGGGGAGCTGTTTTTT,CASIAPETGELFF
TRBV5-4,.,.,TRBJ1-1,TGTGCCAGCAGCTGGGCGGGGGTCCCTGAAGCTTTCTTT,CASSWAGVPEAFF
TRBV9,.,TRBD2,TRBJ2-7,TGTGCCAGCAGCGTAGATTTAGCGGGAGGGCCAATTGACGAGCAGTACTTC,CASSVDLAGGPIDEQYF
TRBV30,.,.,TRBJ1-5,TGTGCCTGGAGTTGGAGTAATCAGCCCCAGCATTTT,CAWSWSNQPQHF
TRBV6-4,.,TRBD2,TRBJ2-3,TGTGCCAGCAGTGCCGGGACTAGCGGCACAGATACGCAGTATTTT,CASSAGTSGTDTQYF
TRBV7-9,.,.,TRBJ1-5,TGTGCCAGCAGCTTAGTAACAGGGAGTAGCAATCAGCCCCAGCATTTT,CASSLVTGSSNQPQHF
TRBV28,.,.,TRBJ1-5,TGTGCCAGCAGTTTAGGGCGGGAACCGCCCCAGTACGGGCAGCCCCAGCATTTT,CASSLGREPPQYGQPQHF
TRBV5-1,.,.,TRBJ2-5,TGCGCCAGCAGCTTGGCTCTGCTATCAGACATACAAGAGACCCAGTACTTC,CASSLALLSDIQETQYF
TRBV23-1,.,.,TRBJ1-6,TGCGCCAGCAGCAACGGACAACTCTATAATTCACCCCTCCACTTT,CASSNGQLYNSPLHF
TRBV19,.,TRBD2,TRBJ2-2,TGTGCCACCGGACTAGCGAGATCCACCGGGGAGCTGTTTTTT,CATGLARSTGELFF
TRBV18,.,TRBD1,TRBJ1-1,TGTGCCAGCTCACCGACCCGGGGACAGGTGAACACTGAAGCTTTCTTT,CASSPTRGQVNTEAFF
TRBV21-1,.,.,TRBJ2-7,TGTGCCAGCTCCCCAACCGGGTCCCCCTACGAGCAGTACTTC,CASSPTGSPYEQYF
TRBV23-1,.,TRBD1,TRBJ2-5,TGCGCCAGCAGTCCAAAAGACAGGGGAGAGACCCAGTACTTC,CASSPKDRGETQYF
TRBV5-1,.,TRBD2,TRBJ2-3,TGCGCCAGCAGCCCAACCCAGACTAGCGGGAGTAGCACAGATACGCAGTATTTT,CASSPTQTSGSSTDTQYF
TRBV5-1,.,.,TRBJ2-5,TGCGCCAGCAGCTTAGGACAGCTCCAAGAGACCCAGTACTTC,CASSLGQLQETQYF
TRBV10-3,.,.,TRBJ1-5,TGTGCCATCGGGGACAAAGTGGGCAATCAGCCCCAGCATTTT,CAIGDKVGNQPQHF
TRBV7-8,.,TRBD1,TRBJ2-7,TGTGCCAGCAGCTTCGACAGGGGGCGCGACGAGCAGTACTTC,CASSFDRGRDEQYF
TRBV4-2,.,.,TRBJ2-2,TGTGCCAGCAGCCGGGATTCAACTAGGAACACCGGGGAGCTGTTTTTT,CASSRDSTRNTGELFF